This TCR beta chain was sequenced in a study of T cell clonality in common variable immunodeficiency. CDR3 length: 15 residues. Trimming removed 2 bases from V and 7 bases from J, with 15 bases in between. Germline V lookup: CDR1 SNHLY, CDR2 FYNNEI. TCRdb's copy holds only in-frame clones and misses some; the assay was immunoSEQ multiplex PCR. The sample shows 45,000 to 65,000 clones, none of them appearing just once. Study conclusions and caveats: CVID subjects shared fewer TCRbeta clones than healthy controls did. CVID subjects showed higher TCRbeta clonality than healthy controls. Links between repertoire features and CVID complications were heterogeneity-limited.

There are many counts of this clone. Antigen specificity is unknown. The read terminates 3 residues before the CDR3 end, so the remaining end is supplied by the germline J gene. V is TRBV2 and J is TRBJ2-1; weak D call: TRBD2 (5 bases). Sequenced input: peripheral blood mononuclear cells. The sequence was obtained from a person between 18 and 69 years old in good health. The CDR3 spells CASSESSLAGNEQFF. The covered CDR3 bases are TGTGCCAGCAGTGAATCTTCTCTGGCGGGTAATGAG.